The 2 T cell receptor beta chains given below trace back to one sample, sequenced in a study of T cell repertoires in cytomegalovirus infection. These receptors have no identified antigens. TCRdb ran MiXCR on the reads and lists one entry per CDR3 protein. This sample has approximately 50,000 distinct CDR3 sequences; about a fifth occur once, and the top ten carry roughly 60%. This material consisted of CD8+ T cells from cultured PBMCs, taken from culture after CMV antigen stimulation. The receptors here all came from a human donor in good health (CMV status not recorded). Some clones in this sample may be carry-over from other donors' samples.

The CDR3 region has the DNA TGTGCCAGCAGCTCGCTGATGGGACCTCCGAGCTCCTACAATGAGCAGTTCTTC. It encodes CASSSLMGPPSSYNEQFF. V usage is TRBV11-2 and J usage is TRBJ2-1; D possibly uses TRBD1 or TRBD2 (5 bases each). Germline V gives CDR1 SGHAT, CDR2 FQNNGV. This CDR3 has 18 residues. Trimming cost V 4 bases and J 0 bases, with 19 bases left between them.

The chain is built from TRBV7-2 and TRBJ2-6, with D unclear. In germline, CDR1 is SGHTA, CDR2 FQGNSA. The V end lost 1 base, the J end lost 0 bases, and 1 base lay between the germline ends. The CDR3 length is 14 residues. CDR3 loop: CASSLVSGANVLTF. The CDR3, as DNA: TGTGCCAGCAGCTTAGTCTCTGGGGCCAACGTCCTGACTTTC.